This TCR beta chain is from a study of technical replicates of blood from a handful of donors. Measured with immunoSEQ multiplex PCR; TCRdb has only the in-frame clones, and not every one. In the table there are tens of thousands of clones, around 95% of which are singletons. This CDR3 spans 17 amino acids. The germline V gene encodes CDR1 MNHEY and CDR2 SMNVEV (reference sequence). V shed 1 base and J shed 1 base, with 11 bases lying between them. The chain is built from TRBV27 and TRBJ2-6, with D perhaps matching TRBD2 (5 bases). The sequence was obtained from a human donor in good health. The sequencing input was T cells isolated from PBMCs. CDR3 residues: CASSLFLRGSGANVLTF. In nucleotides, the CDR3 is TGTGCCAGCAGTTTATTCCTTCGGGGTTCTGGGGCCAACGTCCTGACTTTC.